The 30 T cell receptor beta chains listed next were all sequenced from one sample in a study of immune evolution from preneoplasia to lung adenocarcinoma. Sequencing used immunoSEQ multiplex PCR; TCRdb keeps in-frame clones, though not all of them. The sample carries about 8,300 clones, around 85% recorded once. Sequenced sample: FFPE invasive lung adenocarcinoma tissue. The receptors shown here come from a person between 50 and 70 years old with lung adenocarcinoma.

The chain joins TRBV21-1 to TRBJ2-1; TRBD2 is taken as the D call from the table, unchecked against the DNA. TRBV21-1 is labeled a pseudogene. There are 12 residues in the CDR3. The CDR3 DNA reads TGTGCCAGCAGCAGCCCCGGCAATGAGCAGTTCTTC. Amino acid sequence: CASSSPGNEQFF.

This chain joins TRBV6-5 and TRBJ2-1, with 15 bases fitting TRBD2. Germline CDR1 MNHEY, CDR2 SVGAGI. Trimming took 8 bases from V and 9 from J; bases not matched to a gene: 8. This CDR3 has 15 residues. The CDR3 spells CASGSGLAGGGEQFF. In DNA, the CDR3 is TGTGCCAGCGGATCGGGACTAGCGGGAGGAGGTGAGCAGTTCTTC.

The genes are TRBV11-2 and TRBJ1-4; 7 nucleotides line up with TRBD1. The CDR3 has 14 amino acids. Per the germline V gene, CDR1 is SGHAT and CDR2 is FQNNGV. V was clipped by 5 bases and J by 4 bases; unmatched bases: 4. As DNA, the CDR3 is TGTGCCAGCAGCAGAGGGGACAGTAATGAAAAACTGTTTTTT. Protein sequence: CASSRGDSNEKLFF.

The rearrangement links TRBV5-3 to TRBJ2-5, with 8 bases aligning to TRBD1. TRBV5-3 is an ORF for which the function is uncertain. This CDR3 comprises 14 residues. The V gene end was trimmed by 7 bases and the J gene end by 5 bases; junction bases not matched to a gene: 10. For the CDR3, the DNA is TGTGCCAGAGGGACAGGAGGCAAGAAGGAGACCCAGTACTTC. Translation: CARGTGGKKETQYF.

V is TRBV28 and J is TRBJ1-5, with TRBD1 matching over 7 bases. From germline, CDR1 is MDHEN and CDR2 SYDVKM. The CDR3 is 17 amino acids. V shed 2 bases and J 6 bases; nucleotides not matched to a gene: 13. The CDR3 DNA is TGTGCCAGCAGTTTACCCCCCGGACGACAGGGCCCTCAGCCCCAGCATTTT. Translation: CASSLPPGRQGPQPQHF.

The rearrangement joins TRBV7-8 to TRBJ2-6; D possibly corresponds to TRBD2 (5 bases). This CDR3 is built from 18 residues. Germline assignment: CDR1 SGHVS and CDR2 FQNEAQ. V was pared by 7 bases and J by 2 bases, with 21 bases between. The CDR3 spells CASNQVAAAGAGANVLTF. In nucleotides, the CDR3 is TGTGCCAGCAACCAGGTGGCAGCTGCCGGGGCTGGGGCCAACGTCCTGACTTTC.

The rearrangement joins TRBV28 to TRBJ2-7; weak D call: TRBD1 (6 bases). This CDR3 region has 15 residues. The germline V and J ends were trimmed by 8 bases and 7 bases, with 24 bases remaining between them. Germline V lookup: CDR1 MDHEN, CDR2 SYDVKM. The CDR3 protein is CASGNRDRRGDEQYF. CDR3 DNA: TGTGCCAGCGGAAACAGGGATCGTCGTGGAGATGAGCAGTACTTC.

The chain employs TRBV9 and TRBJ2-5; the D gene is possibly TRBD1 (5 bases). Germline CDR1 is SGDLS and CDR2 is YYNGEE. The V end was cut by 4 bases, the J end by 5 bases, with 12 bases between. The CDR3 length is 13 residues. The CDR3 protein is CASSSRQLETQYF. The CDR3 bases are TGTGCCAGCAGCTCTCGACAGTTGGAGACCCAGTACTTC.

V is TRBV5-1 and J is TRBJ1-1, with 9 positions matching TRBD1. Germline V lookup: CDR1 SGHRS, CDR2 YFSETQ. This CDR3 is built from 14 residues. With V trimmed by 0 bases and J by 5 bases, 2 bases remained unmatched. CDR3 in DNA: TGCGCCAGCAGCTTGGAACAGGGGGCGACTGAAGCTTTCTTT. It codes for CASSLEQGATEAFF.

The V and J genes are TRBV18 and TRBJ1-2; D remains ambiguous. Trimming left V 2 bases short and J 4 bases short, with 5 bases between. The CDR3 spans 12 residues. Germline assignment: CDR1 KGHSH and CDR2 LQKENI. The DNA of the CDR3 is TGTGCCAGCTCACCATCCCTCTATGGCTACACCTTC. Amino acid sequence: CASSPSLYGYTF.

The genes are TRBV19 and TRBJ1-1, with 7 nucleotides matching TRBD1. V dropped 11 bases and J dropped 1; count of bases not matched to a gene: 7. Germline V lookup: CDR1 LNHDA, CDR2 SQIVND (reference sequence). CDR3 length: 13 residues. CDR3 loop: CACRGQPNTEAFF. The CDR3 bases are TGTGCCTGCCGGGGACAGCCGAACACTGAAGCTTTCTTT.

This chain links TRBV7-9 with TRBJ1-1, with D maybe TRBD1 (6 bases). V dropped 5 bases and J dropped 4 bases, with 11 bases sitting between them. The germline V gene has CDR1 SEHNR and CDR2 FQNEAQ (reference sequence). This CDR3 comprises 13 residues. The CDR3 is CASSLQGGTEAFF. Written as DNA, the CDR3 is TGTGCCAGCAGCCTCCAAGGGGGCACTGAAGCTTTCTTT.

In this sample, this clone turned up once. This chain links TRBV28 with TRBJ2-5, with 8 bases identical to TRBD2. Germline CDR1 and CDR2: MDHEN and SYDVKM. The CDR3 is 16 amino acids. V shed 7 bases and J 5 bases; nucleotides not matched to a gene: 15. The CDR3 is CASTSGAGLVGETQYF. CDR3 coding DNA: TGTGCCAGCACCTCAGGCGCGGGACTAGTAGGGGAGACCCAGTACTTC.

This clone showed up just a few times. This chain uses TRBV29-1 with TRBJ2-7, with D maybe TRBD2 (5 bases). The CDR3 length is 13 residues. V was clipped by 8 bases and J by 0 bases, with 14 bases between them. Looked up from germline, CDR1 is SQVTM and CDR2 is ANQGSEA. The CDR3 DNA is TGCAGCTCACTAGAAGCTAACTCCTACGAGCAGTACTTC. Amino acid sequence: CSSLEANSYEQYF.

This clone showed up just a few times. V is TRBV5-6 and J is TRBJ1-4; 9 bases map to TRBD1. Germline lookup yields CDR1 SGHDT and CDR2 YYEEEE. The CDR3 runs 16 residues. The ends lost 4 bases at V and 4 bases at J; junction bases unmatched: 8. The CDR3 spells CASSHRGRSVNEKLFF. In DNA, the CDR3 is TGTGCCAGCAGCCACAGGGGGCGTTCTGTTAATGAAAAACTGTTTTTT.

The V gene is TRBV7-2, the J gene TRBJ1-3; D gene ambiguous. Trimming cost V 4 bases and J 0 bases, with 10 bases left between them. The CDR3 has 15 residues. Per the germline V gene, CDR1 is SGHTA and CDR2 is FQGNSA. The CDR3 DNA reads TGTGCCAGCAGCTCGGGGATGATCTCTGGAAACACCATATATTTT. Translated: CASSSGMISGNTIYF.

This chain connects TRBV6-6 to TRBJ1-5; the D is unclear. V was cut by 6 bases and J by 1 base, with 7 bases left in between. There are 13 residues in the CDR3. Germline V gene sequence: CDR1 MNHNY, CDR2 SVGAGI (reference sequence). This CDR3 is CASRYRSNQPQHF. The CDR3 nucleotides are TGTGCCAGCAGATACAGAAGCAATCAGCCCCAGCATTTT.

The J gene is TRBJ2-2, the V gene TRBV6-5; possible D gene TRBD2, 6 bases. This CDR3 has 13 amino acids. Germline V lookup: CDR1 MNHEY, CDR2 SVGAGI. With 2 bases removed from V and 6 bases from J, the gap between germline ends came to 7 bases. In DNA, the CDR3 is TGTGCCAGCAGTTACACGGGGGCCGGGGAGCTGTTTTTT. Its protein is CASSYTGAGELFF.

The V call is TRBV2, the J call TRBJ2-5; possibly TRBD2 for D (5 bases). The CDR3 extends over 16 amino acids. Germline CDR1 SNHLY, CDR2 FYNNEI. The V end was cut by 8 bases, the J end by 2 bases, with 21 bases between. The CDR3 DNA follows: TGTGCCAGCCAGCCTCCCCGGAACTCGGGACAAGAGACCCAGTACTTC. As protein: CASQPPRNSGQETQYF.

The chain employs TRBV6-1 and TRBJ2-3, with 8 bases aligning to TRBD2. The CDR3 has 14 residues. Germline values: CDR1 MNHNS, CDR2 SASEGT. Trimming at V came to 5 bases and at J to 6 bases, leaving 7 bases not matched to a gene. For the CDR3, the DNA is TGTGCCAGCAGTAAGACTAGCGAGGGGGATACGCAGTATTTT. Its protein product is CASSKTSEGDTQYF.

The CDR3 nucleotides are TGTGCCAGTTCGGGAAGACTCTCTGGGGCCAACGTCCTGACTTTC. Translated, it gives CASSGRLSGANVLTF. The genes are TRBV19 and TRBJ2-6, with a possible D match to TRBD2 (5 bases). From germline, CDR1 is LNHDA and CDR2 SQIVND (reference sequence). The ends were cut back, 8 bases at V and 0 bases at J, with 11 bases in the middle. The CDR3 covers 15 residues.

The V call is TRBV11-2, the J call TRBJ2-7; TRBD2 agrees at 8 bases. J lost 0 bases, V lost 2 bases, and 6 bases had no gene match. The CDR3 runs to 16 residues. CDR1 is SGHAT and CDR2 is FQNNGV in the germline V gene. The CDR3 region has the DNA TGTGCCAGCAGCTTATTCACGGCGGGAGGCTCCTACGAGCAGTACTTC. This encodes CASSLFTAGGSYEQYF. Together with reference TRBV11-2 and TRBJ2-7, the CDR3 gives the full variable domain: EAGVAQSPRYKIIEKRQSVAFWCNPISGHATLYWYQQILGQGPKLLIQFQNNGVVDDSQLPKDRFSAERLKGVDSTLKIQPAKLEDSAVYLCASSLFTAGGSYEQYFGPGTRLTVT.

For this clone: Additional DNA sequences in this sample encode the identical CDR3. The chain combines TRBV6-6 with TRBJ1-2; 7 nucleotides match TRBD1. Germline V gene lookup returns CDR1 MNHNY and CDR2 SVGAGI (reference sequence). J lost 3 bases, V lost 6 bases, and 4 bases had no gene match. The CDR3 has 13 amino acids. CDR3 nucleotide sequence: TGTGCCAGCAGCCCGGGACAGTACTATGGCTACACCTTC. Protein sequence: CASSPGQYYGYTF.

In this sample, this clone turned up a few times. In nucleotides, the CDR3 is TGTGCCAGCAAACTAATGCCAAACACCGGGGAGCTGTTTTTT. Translated: CASKLMPNTGELFF. The V gene is TRBV11-2, the J gene TRBJ2-2; D gene ambiguous. The CDR3 has 14 residues. Per the germline V gene, CDR1 is SGHAT and CDR2 is FQNNGV. V lost 7 bases and J 2 bases, leaving 11 bases between the germline ends. The full variable domain, with the rest looked up from reference TRBV11-2 and TRBJ2-2, is EAGVAQSPRYKIIEKRQSVAFWCNPISGHATLYWYQQILGQGPKLLIQFQNNGVVDDSQLPKDRFSAERLKGVDSTLKIQPAKLEDSAVYLCASKLMPNTGELFFGEGSRLTVL.

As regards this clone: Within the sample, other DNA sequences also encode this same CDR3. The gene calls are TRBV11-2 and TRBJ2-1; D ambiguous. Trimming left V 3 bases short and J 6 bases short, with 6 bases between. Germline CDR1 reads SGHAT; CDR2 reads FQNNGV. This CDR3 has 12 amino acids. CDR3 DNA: TGTGCCAGCAGCTTGAATTCCAATGAGCAGTTCTTC. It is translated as CASSLNSNEQFF.

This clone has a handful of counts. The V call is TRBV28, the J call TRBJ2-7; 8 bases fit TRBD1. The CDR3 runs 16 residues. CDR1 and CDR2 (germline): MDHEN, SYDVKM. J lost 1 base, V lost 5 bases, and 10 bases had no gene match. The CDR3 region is CASSPLGTGKSYEQYF. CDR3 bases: TGTGCCAGCAGTCCCCTGGGGACAGGAAAATCCTACGAGCAGTACTTC. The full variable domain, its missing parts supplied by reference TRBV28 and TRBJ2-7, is DVKVTQSSRYLVKRTGEKVFLECVQDMDHENMFWYRQDPGLGLRLIYFSYDVKMKEKGDIPEGYSVSREKKERFSLILESASTNQTSMYLCASSPLGTGKSYEQYFGPGTRLTVT.

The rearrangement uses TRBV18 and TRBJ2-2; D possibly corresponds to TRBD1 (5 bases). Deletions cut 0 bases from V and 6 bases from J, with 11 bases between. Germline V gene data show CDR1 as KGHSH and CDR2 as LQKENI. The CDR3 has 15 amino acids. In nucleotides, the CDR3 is TGTGCCAGCTCACCACCGTCACAGGTCGCCGGGGAGCTGTTTTTT. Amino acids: CASSPPSQVAGELFF.

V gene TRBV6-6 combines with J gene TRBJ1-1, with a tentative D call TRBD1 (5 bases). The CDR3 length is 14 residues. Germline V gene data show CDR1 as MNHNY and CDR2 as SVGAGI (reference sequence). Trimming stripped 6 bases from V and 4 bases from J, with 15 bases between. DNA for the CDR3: TGTGCCAGCAGGCCTCTTGGGGGAGGCACTGAAGCTTTCTTT. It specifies CASRPLGGGTEAFF.

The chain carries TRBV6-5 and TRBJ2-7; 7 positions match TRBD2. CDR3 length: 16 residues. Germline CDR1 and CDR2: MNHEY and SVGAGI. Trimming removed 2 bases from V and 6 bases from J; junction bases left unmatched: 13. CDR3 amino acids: CASSYRGVAARSEQYF. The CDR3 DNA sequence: TGTGCCAGCAGTTACCGGGGGGTCGCGGCCCGCTCCGAGCAGTACTTC.

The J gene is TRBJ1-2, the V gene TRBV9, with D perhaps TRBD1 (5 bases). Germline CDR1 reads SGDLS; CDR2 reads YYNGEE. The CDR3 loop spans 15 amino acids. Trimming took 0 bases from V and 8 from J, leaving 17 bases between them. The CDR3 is CASSVDRGRLEGYTF. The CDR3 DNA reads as TGTGCCAGCAGCGTAGATCGGGGCAGGTTGGAGGGCTACACCTTC.